This TCR beta chain was observed in a study of blood T cells in healthy people across ages. Findings of the study overall: Not knowing donor CMV status may have confounded expanded clonotype changes. Compared with aged donors, long-lived donors showed fewer expanded clones, suggesting selection.

A second PCR of 7 to 11 cycles used a sample-barcoded 5' primer and a J-beta primer mix. TCRdb re-analysed the 5' RACE reads in MiXCR, keeping a single row per CDR3 protein. The sample yields approximately 780,000 distinct CDR3 sequences, roughly 24% seen once. As concerns this clonotype: Its antigen is unidentified.

V was trimmed by 7 bases and J by 6 bases, leaving 14 bases between them. Germline V gene lookup returns CDR1 SGHRS and CDR2 YFSETQ. The CDR3 totals 13 residues. These sequences were also reported in another study, on T cells of mothers and their children. That work states: Thymic selection shapes TCR recombination output in related pairs, and it does so similarly in unrelated pairs.

The sample consisted of blood. The clonotype originates from a boy younger than 18 in good health. The rearrangement links TRBV5-1 to TRBJ2-4; a weak D match, TRBD2 (7 bases). CDR3 nucleotide sequence: TGCGCCAGCGCCGCAGGGGAGGGAAACATTCAGTACTTC. Translation: CASAAGEGNIQYF.